The rows below give T cell receptor beta chains drawn from one sample of a study of T cell changes during pregnancy in multiple sclerosis. Only in-frame clones appear in the TCRdb table, and some are missing; sequencing was by immunoSEQ multiplex PCR. The sample comprises under 80,000 clones, 80% to 95% of which are singletons, and roughly 3.6% rests with the top ten. This specimen consisted of peripheral blood, obtained after pregnancy. These receptors originate from a female donor in good health, enrolled as a control in a pregnancy study. The CDR3 runs from the conserved cysteine through the conserved F or W. Each record gives: V gene, J gene, clone size, CDR3 length, D gene, CDR3 DNA, CDR3 protein. A D gene is named only where the DNA matches it firmly. Not every row has a clone size; where given, it reads once, few, many or a size class.

v_gene: TRBV15; j_gene: TRBJ2-3; abundance: .; len: 16; d_gene: .; CDR3nt: TGTGCCACCAGCAGAGATGATCCGGGGGGCACAGATACGCAGTATTTT; CDR3aa: CATSRDDPGGTDTQYF
v_gene: TRBV18; j_gene: TRBJ2-2; abundance: .; len: 15; d_gene: .; CDR3nt: TGTGCCAGCATATCACCCAATGGGGCGTCAGGGGAGCTGTTTTTT; CDR3aa: CASISPNGASGELFF
v_gene: TRBV5-1; j_gene: TRBJ2-3; abundance: .; len: 15; d_gene: TRBD2; CDR3nt: TGCGCCAGCGAACCGGGACTAGCGTTGAGGGATACGCAGTATTTT; CDR3aa: CASEPGLALRDTQYF
v_gene: TRBV2; j_gene: TRBJ1-4; abundance: .; len: 13; d_gene: TRBD1; CDR3nt: TGTGCCAGCAGAGGGACAGATAATGAAAAACTGTTTTTT; CDR3aa: CASRGTDNEKLFF
v_gene: TRBV10-2; j_gene: TRBJ2-1; abundance: .; len: 16; d_gene: .; CDR3nt: TGCGCCAGCAGTGAGTCTCACCTAGCCCTCAATGGTGAGCAGTTCTTC; CDR3aa: CASSESHLALNGEQFF
v_gene: TRBV19; j_gene: TRBJ1-5; abundance: few; len: 13; d_gene: .; CDR3nt: TGTGCCAGTACCTCGTCGGGCAATCAGCCCCAGCATTTT; CDR3aa: CASTSSGNQPQHF
v_gene: TRBV19; j_gene: TRBJ1-2; abundance: .; len: 15; d_gene: .; CDR3nt: TGTGCCAGTAGTATTTCTCCGGGGTCCAATCGAGGCTACACCTTC; CDR3aa: CASSISPGSNRGYTF
v_gene: TRBV5-5; j_gene: TRBJ2-5; abundance: .; len: 14; d_gene: .; CDR3nt: TGTGCCAGCAGCTTGGTACTAGTTGGGGAGACCCAGTACTTC; CDR3aa: CASSLVLVGETQYF
v_gene: TRBV5-4; j_gene: TRBJ2-7; abundance: .; len: 15; d_gene: TRBD2; CDR3nt: TGTGCCAGCAGGGAGGGACTAGCGGGAGCCTACGAGCAGTACTTC; CDR3aa: CASREGLAGAYEQYF
v_gene: TRBV27; j_gene: TRBJ1-1; abundance: .; len: 15; d_gene: .; CDR3nt: TGTGCCACCGTCACGGGGGGGAGATTGAACACTGAAGCTTTCTTT; CDR3aa: CATVTGGRLNTEAFF
v_gene: TRBV19; j_gene: TRBJ2-1; abundance: .; len: 15; d_gene: TRBD1; CDR3nt: TGTGCCAGTAACCCGGGACAGAAAACCTACAATGAGCAGTTCTTC; CDR3aa: CASNPGQKTYNEQFF
v_gene: TRBV7-9; j_gene: TRBJ1-5; abundance: .; len: 15; d_gene: .; CDR3nt: TGTGCCAGCAGCTTGGGGCCCGGCTTTAATCAGCCCCAGCATTTT; CDR3aa: CASSLGPGFNQPQHF
v_gene: TRBV28; j_gene: TRBJ1-1; abundance: few; len: 17; d_gene: TRBD1; CDR3nt: TGTGCCAGCAGCCCGGCGGGACAGGGGGCCTTGAACACTGAAGCTTTCTTT; CDR3aa: CASSPAGQGALNTEAFF
v_gene: TRBV5-1; j_gene: TRBJ1-1; abundance: .; len: 15; d_gene: TRBD1; CDR3nt: TGCGCCAGCAGCTTGTCCGAAGGGACAGGGCTCGGAGCTTTCTTT; CDR3aa: CASSLSEGTGLGAFF
v_gene: TRBV19; j_gene: TRBJ2-7; abundance: .; len: 16; d_gene: TRBD1; CDR3nt: TGTGCCAGTAGTAACCCCTTACCCAGGGGGCGGTACGAGCAGTACTTC; CDR3aa: CASSNPLPRGRYEQYF
v_gene: TRBV5-6; j_gene: TRBJ1-2; abundance: .; len: 13; d_gene: .; CDR3nt: TGTGCCAGCAGCTTAGGCAGGGCAGGGGGCTACACCTTC; CDR3aa: CASSLGRAGGYTF
v_gene: TRBV15; j_gene: TRBJ2-5; abundance: .; len: 16; d_gene: TRBD2; CDR3nt: TGTGCCACCAGCGGAAGACTAGCGGGTATACAAGAGACCCAGTACTTC; CDR3aa: CATSGRLAGIQETQYF
v_gene: TRBV19; j_gene: TRBJ1-5; abundance: .; len: 15; d_gene: TRBD1; CDR3nt: TGTGCCAGTTCGACAGGGAATTTGGGCAATCAGCCCCAGCATTTT; CDR3aa: CASSTGNLGNQPQHF
v_gene: TRBV2; j_gene: TRBJ2-2; abundance: .; len: 14; d_gene: TRBD2; CDR3nt: TGTGCCAGCACCCGCGGGGGGGAGCACGGGGAGCTGTTTTTT; CDR3aa: CASTRGGEHGELFF
v_gene: TRBV6-1; j_gene: TRBJ1-3; abundance: .; len: 15; d_gene: .; CDR3nt: TGTGCCAGCAGTTTGACGCGACAGGTTCGAAACACCATATATTTT; CDR3aa: CASSLTRQVRNTIYF
v_gene: TRBV5-1; j_gene: TRBJ1-1; abundance: few; len: 12; d_gene: .; CDR3nt: TGCGCCAGCAGCATAACTCGGGGGGAAGCTTTCTTT; CDR3aa: CASSITRGEAFF
v_gene: TRBV10-3; j_gene: TRBJ1-1; abundance: .; len: 16; d_gene: TRBD1; CDR3nt: TGTGCCATCAGTGAGATCCCGACAGGGGCGAACACTGAAGCTTTCTTT; CDR3aa: CAISEIPTGANTEAFF
v_gene: TRBV7-2; j_gene: TRBJ2-2; abundance: .; len: 16; d_gene: TRBD2; CDR3nt: TGTGCCAGCAGCTCTAGCGGGGGGACAAACACCGGGGAGCTGTTTTTT; CDR3aa: CASSSSGGTNTGELFF
v_gene: TRBV7-8; j_gene: TRBJ1-4; abundance: .; len: 15; d_gene: .; CDR3nt: TGTGCCAGCAGCCGGAATGGACTTTTTAATGAAAAACTGTTTTTT; CDR3aa: CASSRNGLFNEKLFF
v_gene: TRBV12-5; j_gene: TRBJ2-1; abundance: .; len: 15; d_gene: TRBD2; CDR3nt: TGTGCTAGTGGTTTAACCGGGCGGGGGGGAGTCGGGCAGTTCTTC; CDR3aa: CASGLTGRGGVGQFF
v_gene: TRBV27; j_gene: TRBJ1-4; abundance: .; len: 19; d_gene: TRBD1; CDR3nt: TGTGCCAGCAGTTTATCAATGGGACAGGGCTTTGCAACTAATGAAAAACTGTTTTTT; CDR3aa: CASSLSMGQGFATNEKLFF
v_gene: TRBV9; j_gene: TRBJ2-4; abundance: once; len: 16; d_gene: .; CDR3nt: TGTGCCAGCAGCCCACCGGGGGACGCCTCCACGAACATTCAGTACTTC; CDR3aa: CASSPPGDASTNIQYF
v_gene: TRBV5-1; j_gene: TRBJ1-1; abundance: .; len: 12; d_gene: .; CDR3nt: TGCGCCAGCAGCTTAGTCGGGACTGAAGCTTTCTTT; CDR3aa: CASSLVGTEAFF
v_gene: TRBV5-1; j_gene: TRBJ2-4; abundance: .; len: 14; d_gene: TRBD1; CDR3nt: TGCGCCAGCAGCCCCTGGGACAGCAAAAACATTCAGTACTTC; CDR3aa: CASSPWDSKNIQYF
v_gene: TRBV19; j_gene: TRBJ1-2; abundance: few; len: 15; d_gene: .; CDR3nt: TGTGCCAGTACCATGGGAGGGCAAGCTAACTATGGCTACACCTTC; CDR3aa: CASTMGGQANYGYTF
v_gene: TRBV6-6; j_gene: TRBJ2-5; abundance: .; len: 14; d_gene: TRBD2; CDR3nt: TGTGCCAGCAAAGGACTAGCGGGAGAAGAGACCCAGTACTTC; CDR3aa: CASKGLAGEETQYF
v_gene: TRBV4-2; j_gene: TRBJ1-2; abundance: .; len: 13; d_gene: .; CDR3nt: TGTGCCAGCAGCCAAGACGGGAACTATGGCTACACCTTC; CDR3aa: CASSQDGNYGYTF
v_gene: TRBV18; j_gene: TRBJ1-2; abundance: .; len: 14; d_gene: TRBD1; CDR3nt: TGTGCCAGCTCACCACCGTGGGACAGCTATGGCTACACCTTC; CDR3aa: CASSPPWDSYGYTF
v_gene: TRBV5-8; j_gene: TRBJ1-2; abundance: .; len: 15; d_gene: TRBD1; CDR3nt: TGTGCCAGCACTGGACAGGGGAGTTTTAACTATGGCTACACCTTC; CDR3aa: CASTGQGSFNYGYTF
v_gene: TRBV6-1; j_gene: TRBJ2-7; abundance: .; len: 15; d_gene: TRBD1; CDR3nt: TGTGCCAGCAGGAGGGGAGGGACAGGGTGGTACGAGCAGTACTTC; CDR3aa: CASRRGGTGWYEQYF
v_gene: TRBV28; j_gene: TRBJ1-2; abundance: .; len: 17; d_gene: TRBD1; CDR3nt: TGTGCCAGCAGTGCAAAGCTGCCCGGGACAGGGGTTTATGGCTACACCTTC; CDR3aa: CASSAKLPGTGVYGYTF
v_gene: TRBV21-1; j_gene: TRBJ2-1; abundance: .; len: 18; d_gene: .; CDR3nt: TGTGCCAGCAGCCCACACGCCACGGGACTAGCGGGAGGCAATGAGCAGTTCTTC; CDR3aa: CASSPHATGLAGGNEQFF
v_gene: TRBV5-1; j_gene: TRBJ1-2; abundance: .; len: 14; d_gene: .; CDR3nt: TGCGCCAGCAGCTTGGGAACAGCTATCAATGGCTACACCTTC; CDR3aa: CASSLGTAINGYTF
v_gene: TRBV7-9; j_gene: TRBJ2-2; abundance: .; len: 15; d_gene: .; CDR3nt: TGTGCCAGCAGCTTGGGGGACATAAACACCGGGGAGCTGTTTTTT; CDR3aa: CASSLGDINTGELFF
v_gene: TRBV5-4; j_gene: TRBJ2-2; abundance: .; len: 16; d_gene: TRBD2; CDR3nt: TGTGCCAGCAGCTACCGGACTAGCGGAAACACCGGGGAGCTGTTTTTT; CDR3aa: CASSYRTSGNTGELFF
v_gene: TRBV10-3; j_gene: TRBJ2-2; abundance: .; len: 17; d_gene: .; CDR3nt: TGTGCCATCAGTGACAAAGAAGCACAGGGAAACACCGGGGAGCTGTTTTTT; CDR3aa: CAISDKEAQGNTGELFF
v_gene: TRBV4-1; j_gene: TRBJ2-2; abundance: .; len: 19; d_gene: TRBD2; CDR3nt: TGCGCCAGCAGCCACGCTAATCTCCGACTAGCGGAGAACACCGGGGAGCTGTTTTTT; CDR3aa: CASSHANLRLAENTGELFF
v_gene: TRBV29-1; j_gene: TRBJ2-7; abundance: .; len: 16; d_gene: TRBD2; CDR3nt: TGCAGCGTTGCGGGGGGAGTTGGCGGGAGCTCCTACGAGCAGTACTTC; CDR3aa: CSVAGGVGGSSYEQYF
v_gene: TRBV19; j_gene: TRBJ2-3; abundance: .; len: 15; d_gene: TRBD1; CDR3nt: TGTGCCACCAAAGCCGGGACAGGGAGTACAGATACGCAGTATTTT; CDR3aa: CATKAGTGSTDTQYF
v_gene: TRBV5-1; j_gene: TRBJ1-1; abundance: .; len: 16; d_gene: TRBD1; CDR3nt: TGCGCCAGCACCCTCTCGGGACAGGCGATGAACACTGAAGCTTTCTTT; CDR3aa: CASTLSGQAMNTEAFF
v_gene: TRBV28; j_gene: TRBJ2-6; abundance: .; len: 17; d_gene: .; CDR3nt: TGTGCCAGCAGTTCAACCCGACAGGCTATGGGGGCCAACGTCCTGACTTTC; CDR3aa: CASSSTRQAMGANVLTF
v_gene: TRBV5-1; j_gene: TRBJ2-1; abundance: .; len: 13; d_gene: TRBD1; CDR3nt: TGCGCCAGTAGTAAGGGGACAGCAAATGAGCAGTTCTTC; CDR3aa: CASSKGTANEQFF
v_gene: TRBV4-1; j_gene: TRBJ2-7; abundance: .; len: 14; d_gene: .; CDR3nt: TGCGCCAGCAGCCAGGCCGACAGCGCCTACGAGCAGTACTTC; CDR3aa: CASSQADSAYEQYF
v_gene: TRBV7-8; j_gene: TRBJ1-1; abundance: once; len: 16; d_gene: .; CDR3nt: TGTGCCAGCAGCTTAGAGGGGGAGACGGTGAACACTGAAGCTTTCTTT; CDR3aa: CASSLEGETVNTEAFF
v_gene: TRBV18; j_gene: TRBJ2-1; abundance: .; len: 14; d_gene: TRBD2; CDR3nt: TGTGCCAGCTCACTCCTGGCGGGGGGGCCTGAGCAGTTCTTC; CDR3aa: CASSLLAGGPEQFF
v_gene: TRBV7-2; j_gene: TRBJ2-1; abundance: few; len: 16; d_gene: .; CDR3nt: TGTGCCAGCAGCTTAGTTAAGTACAGGACCTACAATGAGCAGTTCTTC; CDR3aa: CASSLVKYRTYNEQFF
v_gene: TRBV6-5; j_gene: TRBJ2-1; abundance: .; len: 11; d_gene: .; CDR3nt: TGTGCCAGCAGTTCAGGACTTGGGGAGTTCTTC; CDR3aa: CASSSGLGEFF
v_gene: TRBV5-5; j_gene: TRBJ2-2; abundance: .; len: 18; d_gene: .; CDR3nt: TGTGCCAGCAGCTTGTTTGAGGGACACGGAGCGAACACCGGGGAGCTGTTTTTT; CDR3aa: CASSLFEGHGANTGELFF
v_gene: TRBV10-3; j_gene: TRBJ2-1; abundance: .; len: 16; d_gene: TRBD2; CDR3nt: TGTGCCATCAGTGGTCGAGCGGGGCCCTCCTACAATGAGCAGTTCTTC; CDR3aa: CAISGRAGPSYNEQFF
v_gene: TRBV29-1; j_gene: TRBJ2-1; abundance: .; len: 12; d_gene: .; CDR3nt: TGCAGCGTTGTCCCAGACAACAATGAGCAGTTCTTC; CDR3aa: CSVVPDNNEQFF
v_gene: TRBV19; j_gene: TRBJ1-5; abundance: .; len: 15; d_gene: TRBD1; CDR3nt: TGTGCCAGTACCGGGACAGGGGGCATCAATCAGCCCCAGCATTTT; CDR3aa: CASTGTGGINQPQHF
v_gene: TRBV7-9; j_gene: TRBJ2-5; abundance: .; len: 15; d_gene: TRBD1; CDR3nt: TGTGCCAGCAGCTCCGACAGGGGGACACCGGAGACCCAGTACTTC; CDR3aa: CASSSDRGTPETQYF